This T cell receptor (beta chain) was identified during a study of cytomegalovirus exposure and HLA in healthy donors. Across the study: The roughly 110 validation repertoires were reported in a later analysis to have been generated on the same platform as the approximately 700 first-cohort repertoires. Points from the study as a whole: The study listed some 160 cytomegalovirus-associated TCR beta chains. First-cohort TCR clusters were later found to tend to co-occur in the 120 or so validation repertoires. Cytomegalovirus status, reportedly, was diagnosed with high specificity and sensitivity by the classifier.

Of note for this clone: Its specificity is not known.

Here immunoSEQ multiplex PCR was the method, and the copy in TCRdb shows in-frame clones only, minus some. This sample has some 98,000 clones; roughly 90% occur once, and the top ten carry 5.5% to 7%. V lost 3 bases and J lost 0; bases outside the gene matches: 11. The germline V gene encodes CDR1 LNHDA and CDR2 SQIVND (reference sequence). The CDR3 is 19 residues long. Sequencing used PBMCs. The V and J genes are TRBV19 and TRBJ2-3; 11 bases map to TRBD2. The TCR originated in a man between 18 and 35 years old in good health and CMV-seropositive. CDR3 sequence reads: CASSINLAGGDTSTDTQYF. CDR3 sequence (DNA): TGTGCCAGTAGTATTAACCTAGCGGGGGGAGATACTAGCACAGATACGCAGTATTTT.